The entry that follows covers one T cell receptor (beta chain) sequence. The table came from immunoSEQ multiplex PCR; TCRdb's copy has only in-frame clones and leaves some out. This table holds over a million clones, around 78% found once. The source of the sample is a study of shared clonotypes between healthy human individuals. CDR3 length equals 13 residues. V gave up 6 bases and J gave up 2 bases; unmatched junction bases: 3. Germline V gene lookup returns CDR1 KGHSH and CDR2 LQKENI. The receptor's source is a man aged 18 to 29 in good health. Some clones in this sample may be carry-over from other donors' samples. The gene calls are TRBV18 and TRBJ2-5; 7 nucleotides align to TRBD1. The sample was memory CD4+ T cells from PBMCs. Subset in this sample: CD45RA-negative fraction. DNA for the CDR3: TGTGCCAGCTCTCGACAGGGACAAGAGACCCAGTACTTC. Its translation is CASSRQGQETQYF.